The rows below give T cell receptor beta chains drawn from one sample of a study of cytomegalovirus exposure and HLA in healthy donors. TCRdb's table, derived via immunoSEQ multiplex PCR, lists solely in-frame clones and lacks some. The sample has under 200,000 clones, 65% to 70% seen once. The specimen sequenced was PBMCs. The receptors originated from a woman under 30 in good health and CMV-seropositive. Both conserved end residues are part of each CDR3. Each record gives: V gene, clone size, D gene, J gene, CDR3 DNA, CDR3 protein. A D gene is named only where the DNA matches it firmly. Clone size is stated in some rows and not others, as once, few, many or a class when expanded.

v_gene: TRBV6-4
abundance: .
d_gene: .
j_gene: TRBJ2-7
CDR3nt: TGTGCCAGCAGTGTTAGTAGCGCTTTCAGCTCCTACGAGCAGTACTTC
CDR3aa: CASSVSSAFSSYEQYF

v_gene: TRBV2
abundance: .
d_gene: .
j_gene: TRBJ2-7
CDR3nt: TGTGCCAGCTTAACACCGGGAAGATACGAGCAGTACTTC
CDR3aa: CASLTPGRYEQYF

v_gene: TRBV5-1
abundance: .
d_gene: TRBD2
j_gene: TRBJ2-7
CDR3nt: TGCGCCAGCAGCTTGGGTCAGGCGGGGGGCGAGCAGTACTTC
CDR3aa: CASSLGQAGGEQYF

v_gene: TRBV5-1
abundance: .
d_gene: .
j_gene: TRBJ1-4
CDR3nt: TGCGCCAGCAGCTTGGCAGGGAATAATGAAAAACTGTTTTTT
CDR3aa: CASSLAGNNEKLFF

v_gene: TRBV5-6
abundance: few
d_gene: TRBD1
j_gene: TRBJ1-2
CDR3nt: TGTGCCAGCAGCTTCGGGACAGGGGGAGGCTACACCTTC
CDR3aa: CASSFGTGGGYTF

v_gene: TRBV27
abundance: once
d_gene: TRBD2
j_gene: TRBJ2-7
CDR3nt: TGTGCCAGCAGTTTCCGACTAGCGGGAGTTTCCGAGCAGTACTTC
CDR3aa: CASSFRLAGVSEQYF

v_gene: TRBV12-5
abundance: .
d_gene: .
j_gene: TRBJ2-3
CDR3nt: TGTGCTAGTGGTTTGTCGGGATCGCTCGGCACAGATACGCAGTATTTT
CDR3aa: CASGLSGSLGTDTQYF

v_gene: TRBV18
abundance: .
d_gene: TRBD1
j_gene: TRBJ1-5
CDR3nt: TGTGCCAGCTCACCTGACAGGGGCTATAGCAATCAGCCCCAGCATTTT
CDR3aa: CASSPDRGYSNQPQHF

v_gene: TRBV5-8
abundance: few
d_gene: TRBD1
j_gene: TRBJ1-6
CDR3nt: TGTGCCAGCAGCTCCTGGACAGGGGCCCATAATTCACCCCTCCACTTT
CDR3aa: CASSSWTGAHNSPLHF

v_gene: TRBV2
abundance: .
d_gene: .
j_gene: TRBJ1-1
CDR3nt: TGTGCCAGCAGCACAGGGAAGAACACTGAAGCTTTCTTT
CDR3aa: CASSTGKNTEAFF

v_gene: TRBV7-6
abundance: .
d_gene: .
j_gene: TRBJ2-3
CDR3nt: TGTGCCAGCAGCCCATCCCCAGTGACAGATACGCAGTATTTT
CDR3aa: CASSPSPVTDTQYF

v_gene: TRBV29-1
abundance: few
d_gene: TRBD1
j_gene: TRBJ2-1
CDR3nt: TGCAGCGTATACAGGGGGCGCGGTGAGCAGTTCTTC
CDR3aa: CSVYRGRGEQFF

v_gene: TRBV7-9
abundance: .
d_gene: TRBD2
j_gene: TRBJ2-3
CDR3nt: TGTGCCAGCAGTCGGACTAGCGGCACAGATACGCAGTATTTT
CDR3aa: CASSRTSGTDTQYF

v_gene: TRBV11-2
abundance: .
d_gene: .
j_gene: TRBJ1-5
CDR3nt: TGTGCCAGCAGCACACGGGTGCATCAGCCCCAGCATTTT
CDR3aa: CASSTRVHQPQHF

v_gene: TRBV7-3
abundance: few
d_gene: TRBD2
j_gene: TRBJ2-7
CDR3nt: TGTGCCAGCAGCCCGTCCGGGACTAGCGGAACCTACGAGCAGTACTTC
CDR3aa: CASSPSGTSGTYEQYF

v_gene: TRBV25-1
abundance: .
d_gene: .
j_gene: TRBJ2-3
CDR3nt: TGTGCCAGCAGTGCCAGCGGGACAGATACGCAGTATTTT
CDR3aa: CASSASGTDTQYF

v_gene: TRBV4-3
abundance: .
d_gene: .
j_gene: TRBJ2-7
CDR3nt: TGCGCCAGCAGCCCAACGACAGGAGACTACGAGCAGTACTTC
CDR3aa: CASSPTTGDYEQYF

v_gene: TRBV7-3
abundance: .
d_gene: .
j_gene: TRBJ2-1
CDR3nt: TGTGCCAGCAGTACACGCGGTGATTCATACAATGAGCAGTTCTTC
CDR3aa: CASSTRGDSYNEQFF

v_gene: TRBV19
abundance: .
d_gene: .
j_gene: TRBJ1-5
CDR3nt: TGTGCCAGTAGTATTCGGACAGAAGAACAGCCCCAGCATTTT
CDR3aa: CASSIRTEEQPQHF

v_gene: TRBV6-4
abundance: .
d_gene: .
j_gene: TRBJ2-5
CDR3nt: TGTGCCAGCAGGACAACAGGGCGCCGGTACCAAGAGACCCAGTACTTC
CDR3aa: CASRTTGRRYQETQYF

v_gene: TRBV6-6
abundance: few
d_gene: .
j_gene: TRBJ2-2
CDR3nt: TGTGCCAGCACCAGAGCGCAACGGACCGGGGAGCTGTTTTTT
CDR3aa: CASTRAQRTGELFF

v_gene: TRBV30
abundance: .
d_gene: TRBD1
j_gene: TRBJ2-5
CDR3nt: TGTGCCTGGAGTAAGGGGGCCGCAACTGGGGAGACCCAGTACTTC
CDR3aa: CAWSKGAATGETQYF

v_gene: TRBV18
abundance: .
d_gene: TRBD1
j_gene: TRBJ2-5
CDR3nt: TGTGCCAGCTCACCCCAGGGGGTCCAAGAGACCCAGTACTTC
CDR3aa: CASSPQGVQETQYF

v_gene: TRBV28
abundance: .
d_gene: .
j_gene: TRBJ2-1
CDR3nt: TGTGCCAGCAGTTTACGGGGACTTTACAATGAGCAGTTCTTC
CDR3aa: CASSLRGLYNEQFF

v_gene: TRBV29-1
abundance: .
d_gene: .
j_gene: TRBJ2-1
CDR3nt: TGCAGCGTTGGCAGATACAATGAGCAGTTCTTC
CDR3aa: CSVGRYNEQFF

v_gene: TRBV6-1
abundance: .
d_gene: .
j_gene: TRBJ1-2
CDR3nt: TGTGCCAGCAACGTAGACGGGGTTGACTATGGCTACACCTTC
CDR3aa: CASNVDGVDYGYTF

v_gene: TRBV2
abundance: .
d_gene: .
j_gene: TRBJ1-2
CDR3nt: TGTGCCAGCAGCAGTGAGGGCAGGCTCCATGGCTACACCTTC
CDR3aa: CASSSEGRLHGYTF

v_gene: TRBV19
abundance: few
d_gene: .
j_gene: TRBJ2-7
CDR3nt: TGTGCCAGTAGGCCAGGAGGGGCCTACGAGCAGTACTTC
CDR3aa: CASRPGGAYEQYF

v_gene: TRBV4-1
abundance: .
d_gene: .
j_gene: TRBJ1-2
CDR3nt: TGCGCCAGCAGCCAAGCAGTGGGCGGGGGATACGGCTACACCTTC
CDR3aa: CASSQAVGGGYGYTF

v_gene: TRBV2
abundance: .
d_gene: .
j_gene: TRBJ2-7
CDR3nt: TGTGCCAGCATAGAGGGACTTGGGGCCTACGAGCAGTACTTC
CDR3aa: CASIEGLGAYEQYF

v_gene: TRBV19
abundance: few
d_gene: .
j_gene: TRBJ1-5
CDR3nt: TGTGCCAGTAGTATAGTAGGCAGAGGAAGCAATCAGCCCCAGCATTTT
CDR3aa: CASSIVGRGSNQPQHF

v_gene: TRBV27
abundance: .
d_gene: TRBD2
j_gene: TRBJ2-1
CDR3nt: TGTGCCAGCAGTCCCCGGGGGACTAGCGTGTACAATGAGCAGTTCTTC
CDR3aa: CASSPRGTSVYNEQFF

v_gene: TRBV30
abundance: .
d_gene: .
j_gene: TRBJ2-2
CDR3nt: TGTGCCTGTGGACACACGAACACCGGGGAGCTGTTTTTT
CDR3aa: CACGHTNTGELFF

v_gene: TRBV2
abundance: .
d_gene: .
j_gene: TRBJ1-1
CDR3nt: TGTGCCAGCAGTGAACGTTCGGTTAACACTGAAGCTTTCTTT
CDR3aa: CASSERSVNTEAFF

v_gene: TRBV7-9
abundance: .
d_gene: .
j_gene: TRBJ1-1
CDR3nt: TGTGCCAGCAGCTTAAGGCAGGCGAACACTGAAGCTTTCTTT
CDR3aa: CASSLRQANTEAFF

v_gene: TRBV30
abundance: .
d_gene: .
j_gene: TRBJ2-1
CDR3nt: TGTGCCTGGAGTGTGTTGGGGGCGGATGAGCAGTTCTTC
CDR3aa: CAWSVLGADEQFF

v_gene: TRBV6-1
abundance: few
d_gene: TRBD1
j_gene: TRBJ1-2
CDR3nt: TGTGCCAGCAGTCCCCGGGACAGCGTCTATGGCTACACCTTC
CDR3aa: CASSPRDSVYGYTF

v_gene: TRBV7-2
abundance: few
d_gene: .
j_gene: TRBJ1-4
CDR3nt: TGTGCCAGCAGCCCCCTACGGGGGGTTTCAGGAGGTGAAAAACTGTTTTTT
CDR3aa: CASSPLRGVSGGEKLFF

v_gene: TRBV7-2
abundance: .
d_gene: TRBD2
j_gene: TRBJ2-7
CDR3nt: TGTGCCAGCAGTTTCCAAGGTAGCGGGGGTAACGAGCAGTACTTC
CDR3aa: CASSFQGSGGNEQYF

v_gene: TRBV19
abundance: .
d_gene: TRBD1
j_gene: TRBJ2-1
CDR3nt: TGTGCCAGTACCACGACAGGGGGCTCCTACAATGAGCAGTTCTTC
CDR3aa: CASTTTGGSYNEQFF

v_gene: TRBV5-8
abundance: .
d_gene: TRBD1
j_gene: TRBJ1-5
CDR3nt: TGTGCCAGCAGCTCCTCAGGGGGCCCGAATCAGCCCCAGCATTTT
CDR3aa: CASSSSGGPNQPQHF

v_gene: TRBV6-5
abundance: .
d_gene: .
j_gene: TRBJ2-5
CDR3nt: TGTGCCAGCAGTTACTTTATGCTACCGAAAGAGACCCAGTACTTC
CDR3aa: CASSYFMLPKETQYF

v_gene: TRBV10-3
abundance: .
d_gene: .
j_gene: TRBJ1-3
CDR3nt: TGTGCCATCAGGCGGGACCTTGGAAACACCATATATTTT
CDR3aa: CAIRRDLGNTIYF

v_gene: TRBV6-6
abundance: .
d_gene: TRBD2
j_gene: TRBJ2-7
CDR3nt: TGTGCCAGCAGTAACCGGCGGGAGGCGTCCTACGAGCAGTACTTC
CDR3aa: CASSNRREASYEQYF

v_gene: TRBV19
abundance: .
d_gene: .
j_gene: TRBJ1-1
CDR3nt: TGTGCCAGTACGGTCCAGGCCTTGACCACTGAAGCTTTCTTT
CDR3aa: CASTVQALTTEAFF

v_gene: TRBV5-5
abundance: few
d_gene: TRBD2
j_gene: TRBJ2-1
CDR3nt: TGTGCCAGCAGCTTGCTCCCTAGCGGGAGCTACACAACAAACAGCAATGAGCAGTTCTTC
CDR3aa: CASSLLPSGSYTTNSNEQFF

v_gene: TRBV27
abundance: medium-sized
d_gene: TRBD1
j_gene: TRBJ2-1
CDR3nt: TGTGCCAGCGGACGGGACAGGCGGGACAATGAGCAGTTCTTC
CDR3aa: CASGRDRRDNEQFF

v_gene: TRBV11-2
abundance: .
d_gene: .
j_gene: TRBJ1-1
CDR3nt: TGTGCCAGCAGCTTAGGTGGGGGGCGGGGGGCTTTCTTT
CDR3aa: CASSLGGGRGAFF

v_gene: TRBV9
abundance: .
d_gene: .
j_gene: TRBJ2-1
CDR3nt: TGTGCCAGCAGCGTGGGAATAGGGAGCCACAATGAGCAGTTCTTC
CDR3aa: CASSVGIGSHNEQFF

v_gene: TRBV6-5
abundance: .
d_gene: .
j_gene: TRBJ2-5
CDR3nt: TGTGCCAGCAGTTACGGTGGAGAAGAGACCCAGTACTTC
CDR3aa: CASSYGGEETQYF

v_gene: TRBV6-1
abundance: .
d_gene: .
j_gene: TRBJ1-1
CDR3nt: TGTGCCAGCAGTGGACTAGGGGTTTTGAACACTGAAGCTTTCTTT
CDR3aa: CASSGLGVLNTEAFF

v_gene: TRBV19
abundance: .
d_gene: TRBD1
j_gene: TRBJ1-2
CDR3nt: TGTGCCAGTAGCCCGGGACAGGGGCTTGGCTACACCTTC
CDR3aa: CASSPGQGLGYTF

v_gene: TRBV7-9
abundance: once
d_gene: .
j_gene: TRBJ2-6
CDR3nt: TGTGCCAGCAGCGTCCCCAGGAGGGCCAACGTCCTGACTTTC
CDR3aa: CASSVPRRANVLTF

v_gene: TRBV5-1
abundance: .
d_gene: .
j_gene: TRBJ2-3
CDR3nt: TGCGCCAGCAGCTTGGCCGTCTTGAGCGCAGATACGCAGTATTTT
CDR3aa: CASSLAVLSADTQYF

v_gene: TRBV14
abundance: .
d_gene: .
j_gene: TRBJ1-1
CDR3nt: TGTGCCAGCAGCCAATTGCGGGGGCTGAACACTGAAGCTTTCTTT
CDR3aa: CASSQLRGLNTEAFF